This T cell receptor (beta chain) stems from a study of T cell responses to AZD1222 COVID-19 vaccine. This table comes from immunoSEQ multiplex PCR, and its TCRdb copy is limited to in-frame clones, with some not included. Of more than 85,000 clones detected, more than 75% appear once; the ten largest clones hold about 9.3%. The CDR3 runs to 13 residues. The germline V gene has CDR1 LNHDA and CDR2 SQIVND (reference sequence). The V gene lost 6 bases and the J gene lost 3 bases, with 9 bases spanning the gap. The source material was peripheral blood, sampled on day 0 of AZD1222 vaccination. The receptor's source is an adult in good health. The V call is TRBV19, the J call TRBJ1-5; tentative D call: TRBD1 (6 bases). DNA of the CDR3: TGTGCCAGTAGCGACAGGCCCAATCAGCCCCAGCATTTT. Protein product: CASSDRPNQPQHF.